Sequencing of this TCR beta chain was carried out in a study of molecular identifiers for immune sequencing clone quantification. Across the whole study: Within a replicate experiment, RNA obtained from either around 20,000 or 100,000 naive CD8 cells was divided into five aliquots, and four of those aliquots were then sequenced. Broader study findings: Over 99% of CMV-specific effector molecules, but under 1% of naive ones, were in clones above 20 copies.

A single record per CDR3 protein comes from TCRdb applying MiXCR to the PCR reads. The sample shows around 480,000 distinct CDR3 sequences, 20% to 25% of them seen only once. Germline CDR1 SGHVS, CDR2 FNYEAQ. The CDR3 runs to 13 residues. Trimming removed 5 bases from V and 9 bases from J, with 14 bases in between. This clonotype was seen only a few times. Its antigen is not known. The chain joins TRBV7-6 to TRBJ2-1; no clear D. The sequenced sample was naive CD8+ T cells from blood, with Jurkat cell RNA spiked in. Subset reported: FACS-sorted CD8+CD4-CCR7+CD45RA+ naive T cells. This sequence originates from a human donor in good health. Some libraries in this study had Jurkat cell RNA spiked in. CDR3 protein: CASSRTGVSEQFF. CDR3 nucleotide sequence: TGTGCCAGCAGCCGAACGGGCGTCTCTGAGCAGTTCTTC.